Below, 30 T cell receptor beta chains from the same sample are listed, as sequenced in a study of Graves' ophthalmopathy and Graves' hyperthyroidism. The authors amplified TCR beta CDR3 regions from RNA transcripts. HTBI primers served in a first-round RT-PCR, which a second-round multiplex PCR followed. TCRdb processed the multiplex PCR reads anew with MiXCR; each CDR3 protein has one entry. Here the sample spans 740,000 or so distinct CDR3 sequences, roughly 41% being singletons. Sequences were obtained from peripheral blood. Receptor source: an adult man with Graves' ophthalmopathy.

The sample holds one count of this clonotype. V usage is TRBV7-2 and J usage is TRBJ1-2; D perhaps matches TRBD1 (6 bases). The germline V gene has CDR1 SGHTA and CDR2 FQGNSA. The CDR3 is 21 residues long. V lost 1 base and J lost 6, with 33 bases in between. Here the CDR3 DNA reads TGTGCCAGCAGCTTAGATGTCCTAACGAGTAGAATGGGGGGCGCATCACATGGCTACACCTTC. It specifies CASSLDVLTSRMGGASHGYTF.

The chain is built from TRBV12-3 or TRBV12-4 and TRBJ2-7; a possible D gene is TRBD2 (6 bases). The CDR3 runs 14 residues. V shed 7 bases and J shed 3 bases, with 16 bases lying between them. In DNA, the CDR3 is TGTGCCAGCACCGATTTTGGGAGGAGCTACGAGCAGTACTTC. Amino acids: CASTDFGRSYEQYF.

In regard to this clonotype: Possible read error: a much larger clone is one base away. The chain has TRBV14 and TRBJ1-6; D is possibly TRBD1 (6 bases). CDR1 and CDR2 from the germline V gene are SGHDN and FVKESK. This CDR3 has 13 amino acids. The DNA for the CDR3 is TGTGCCAGCAGCCATGAGGGGGTTTCACCCCCCCACTTT. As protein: CASSHEGVSPPHF.

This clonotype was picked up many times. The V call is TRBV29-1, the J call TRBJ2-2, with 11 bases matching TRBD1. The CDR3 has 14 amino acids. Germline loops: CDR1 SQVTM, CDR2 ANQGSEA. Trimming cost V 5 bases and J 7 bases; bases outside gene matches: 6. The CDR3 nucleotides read TGCAGCGTTCGGACAGGGGGCGCGATCGGGGAGCTGTTTTTT. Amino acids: CSVRTGGAIGELFF.

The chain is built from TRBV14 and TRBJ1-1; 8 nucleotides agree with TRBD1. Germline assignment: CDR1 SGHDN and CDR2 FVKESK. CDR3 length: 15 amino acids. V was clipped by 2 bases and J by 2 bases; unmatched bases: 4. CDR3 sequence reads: CASSQRTGYNTEAFF. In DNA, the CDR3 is TGTGCCAGCAGCCAACGGACAGGGTATAACACTGAAGCTTTCTTT.

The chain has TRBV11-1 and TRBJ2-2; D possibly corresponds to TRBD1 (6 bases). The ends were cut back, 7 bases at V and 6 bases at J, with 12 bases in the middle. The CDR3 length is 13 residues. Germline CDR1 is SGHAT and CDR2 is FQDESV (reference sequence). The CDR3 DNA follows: TGTGCCAGCACCTCGGCAGGGGCCGGGGAGCTGTTTTTT. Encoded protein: CASTSAGAGELFF.

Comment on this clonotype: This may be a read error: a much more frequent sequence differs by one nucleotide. CDR3: CASSGGRVYGYTF. The CDR3 DNA follows: TGTGCCAGCAGTGGGGGCAGGGTCTATGGCTACACCTTC. This sequence joins TRBV2 and TRBJ1-2; possible D gene TRBD1, 5 bases. CDR3 length equals 13 residues. With 4 bases removed from V and 4 bases from J, the gap between germline ends came to 10 bases. Per germline, CDR1 SNHLY and CDR2 FYNNEI.

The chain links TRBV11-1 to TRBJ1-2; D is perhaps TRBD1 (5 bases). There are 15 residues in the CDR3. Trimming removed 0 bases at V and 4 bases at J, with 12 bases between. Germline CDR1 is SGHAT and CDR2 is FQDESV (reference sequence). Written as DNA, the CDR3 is TGTGCCAGCAGCTTAGCGCAAGGGGTCGGCTATGGCTACACCTTC. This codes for CASSLAQGVGYGYTF.

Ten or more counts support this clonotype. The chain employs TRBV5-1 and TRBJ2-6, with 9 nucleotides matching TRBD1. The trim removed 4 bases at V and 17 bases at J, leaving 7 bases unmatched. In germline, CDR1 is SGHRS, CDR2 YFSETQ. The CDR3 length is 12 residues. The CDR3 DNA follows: TGCGCCAGCAGCGAAGGGGACAGGGAGGTGACTTTC. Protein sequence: CASSEGDREVTF.

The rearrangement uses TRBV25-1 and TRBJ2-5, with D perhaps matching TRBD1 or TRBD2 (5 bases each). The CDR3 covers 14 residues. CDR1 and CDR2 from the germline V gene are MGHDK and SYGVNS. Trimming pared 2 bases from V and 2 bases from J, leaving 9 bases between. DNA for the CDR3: TGTGCCAGCAGTGAAGGGGGAAAGCAAGAGACCCAGTACTTC. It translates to CASSEGGKQETQYF.

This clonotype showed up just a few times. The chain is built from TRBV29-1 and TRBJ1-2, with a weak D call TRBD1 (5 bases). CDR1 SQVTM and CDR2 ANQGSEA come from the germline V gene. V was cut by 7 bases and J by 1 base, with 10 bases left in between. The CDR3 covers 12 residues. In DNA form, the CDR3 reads TGCAGCGATCAGGGTCTTAACTATGGCTACACCTTC. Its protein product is CSDQGLNYGYTF. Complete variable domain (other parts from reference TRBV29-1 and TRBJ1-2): SAVISQKPSRDICQRGTSLTIQCQVDSQVTMMFWYRQQPGQSLTLIATANQGSEATYESGFVIDKFPISRPNLTFSTLTVSNMSPEDSSIYLCSDQGLNYGYTFGSGTRLTVV.

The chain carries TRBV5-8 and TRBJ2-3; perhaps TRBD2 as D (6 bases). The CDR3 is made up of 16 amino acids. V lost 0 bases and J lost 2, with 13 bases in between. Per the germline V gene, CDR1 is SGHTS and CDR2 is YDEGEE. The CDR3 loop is CASSLGFAGNTDTQYF. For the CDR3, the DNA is TGTGCCAGCAGCTTGGGGTTTGCGGGGAACACAGATACGCAGTATTTT.

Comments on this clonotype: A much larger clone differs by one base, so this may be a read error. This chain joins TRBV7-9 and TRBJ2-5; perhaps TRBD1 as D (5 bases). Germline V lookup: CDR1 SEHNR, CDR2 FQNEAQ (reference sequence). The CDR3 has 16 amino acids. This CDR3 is CAGSLNVGAGQETQYF. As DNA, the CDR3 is TGTGCCGGCAGCTTAAACGTCGGTGCAGGGCAAGAGACCCAGTACTTC.

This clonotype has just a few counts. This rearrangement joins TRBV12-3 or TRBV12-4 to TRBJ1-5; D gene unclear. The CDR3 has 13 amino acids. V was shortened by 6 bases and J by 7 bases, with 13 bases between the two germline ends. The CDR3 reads CASSLPAGQPQHF. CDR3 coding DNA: TGTGCCAGCAGCCTCCCGGCAGGCCAGCCCCAGCATTTT.

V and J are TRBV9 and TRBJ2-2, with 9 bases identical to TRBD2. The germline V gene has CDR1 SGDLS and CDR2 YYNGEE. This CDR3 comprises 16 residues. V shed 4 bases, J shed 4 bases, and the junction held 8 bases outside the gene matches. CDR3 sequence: CASSPIAGAATGELFF. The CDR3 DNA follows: TGTGCCAGCAGCCCCATAGCGGGAGCAGCCACCGGGGAGCTGTTTTTT.

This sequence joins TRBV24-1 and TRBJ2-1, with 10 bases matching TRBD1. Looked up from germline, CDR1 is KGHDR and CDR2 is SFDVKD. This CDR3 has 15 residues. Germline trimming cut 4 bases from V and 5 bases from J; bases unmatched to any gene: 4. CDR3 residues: CATSESGTGDNEQFF. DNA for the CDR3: TGTGCCACCAGTGAATCCGGGACAGGGGACAATGAGCAGTTCTTC.

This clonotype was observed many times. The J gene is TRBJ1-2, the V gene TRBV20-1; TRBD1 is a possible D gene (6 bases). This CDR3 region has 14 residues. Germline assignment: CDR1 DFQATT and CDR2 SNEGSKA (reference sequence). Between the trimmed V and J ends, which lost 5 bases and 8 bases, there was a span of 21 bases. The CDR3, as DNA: TGCAGTGCTGCCCGACAGGTTACAGGCTTCGGCTACACCTTC. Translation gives CSAARQVTGFGYTF.

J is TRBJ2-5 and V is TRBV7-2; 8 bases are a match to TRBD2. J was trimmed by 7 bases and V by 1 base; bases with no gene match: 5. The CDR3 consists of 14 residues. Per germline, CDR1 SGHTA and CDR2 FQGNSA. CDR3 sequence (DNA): TGTGCCAGCAGCTTAGGTCGGGGGGGCGGGACCCAGTACTTC. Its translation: CASSLGRGGGTQYF.

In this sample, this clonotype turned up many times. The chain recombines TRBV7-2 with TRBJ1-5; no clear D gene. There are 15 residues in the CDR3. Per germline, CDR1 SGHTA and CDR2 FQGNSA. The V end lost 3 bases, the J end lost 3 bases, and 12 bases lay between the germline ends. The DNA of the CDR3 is TGTGCCAGCAGCTTGGAAGGGTGGAACAATCAGCCCCAGCATTTT. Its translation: CASSLEGWNNQPQHF. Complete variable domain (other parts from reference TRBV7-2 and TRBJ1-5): GAGVSQSPSNKVTEKGKDVELRCDPISGHTALYWYRQSLGQGLEFLIYFQGNSAPDKSGLPSDRFSAERTGGSVSTLTIQRTQQEDSAVYLCASSLEGWNNQPQHFGDGTRLSIL.

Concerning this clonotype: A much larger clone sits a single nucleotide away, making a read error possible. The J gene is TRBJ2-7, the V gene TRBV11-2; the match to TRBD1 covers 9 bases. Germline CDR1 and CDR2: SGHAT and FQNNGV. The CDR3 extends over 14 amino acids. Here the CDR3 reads CVSSSTGGLYEQYF. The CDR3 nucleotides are TGTGTCAGCAGTTCGACAGGGGGACTGTACGAGCAGTACTTC.

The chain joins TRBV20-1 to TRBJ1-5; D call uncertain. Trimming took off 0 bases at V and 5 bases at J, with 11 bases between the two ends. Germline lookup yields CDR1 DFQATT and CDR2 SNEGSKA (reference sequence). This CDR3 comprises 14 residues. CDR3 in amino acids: CSARDWASDQPQHF. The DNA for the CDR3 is TGCAGTGCTAGAGATTGGGCATCCGATCAGCCCCAGCATTTT.

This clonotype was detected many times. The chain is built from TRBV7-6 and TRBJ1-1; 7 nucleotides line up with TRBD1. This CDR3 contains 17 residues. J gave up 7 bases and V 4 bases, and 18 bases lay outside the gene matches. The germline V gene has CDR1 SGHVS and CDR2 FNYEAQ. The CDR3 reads CASSSTPPDRTPLEAFF. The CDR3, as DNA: TGTGCCAGCAGCTCTACCCCTCCGGACAGGACGCCACTTGAAGCTTTCTTT. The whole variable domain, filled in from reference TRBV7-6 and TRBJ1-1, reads GAGVSQSPRYKVTKRGQDVALRCDPISGHVSLYWYRQALGQGPEFLTYFNYEAQQDKSGLPNDRFSAERPEGSISTLTIQRTEQRDSAMYRCASSSTPPDRTPLEAFFGQGTRLTVV.

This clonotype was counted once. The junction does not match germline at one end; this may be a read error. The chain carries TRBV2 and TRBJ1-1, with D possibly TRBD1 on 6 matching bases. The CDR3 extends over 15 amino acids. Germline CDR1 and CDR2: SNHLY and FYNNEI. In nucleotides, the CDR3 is TGTGCCAGTAGTGAAACGGGGGCAAAGAACACTGAAGCTTTCTTT. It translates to CASSETGAKNTEAFF.

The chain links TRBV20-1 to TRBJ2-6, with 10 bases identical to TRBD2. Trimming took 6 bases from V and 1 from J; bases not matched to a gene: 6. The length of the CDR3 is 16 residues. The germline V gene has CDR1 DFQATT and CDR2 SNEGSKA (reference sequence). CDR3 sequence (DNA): TGCAGTGCGTCGGGACTAGCGCAATCTGGGGCCAACGTCCTGACTTTC. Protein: CSASGLAQSGANVLTF.

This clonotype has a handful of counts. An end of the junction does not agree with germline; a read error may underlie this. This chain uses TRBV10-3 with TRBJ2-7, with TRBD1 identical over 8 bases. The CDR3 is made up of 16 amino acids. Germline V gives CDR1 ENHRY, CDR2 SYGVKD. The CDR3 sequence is CASSEALQQGVYEQYF. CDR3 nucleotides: TGTGCCAGCAGTGAAGCGCTTCAACAGGGGGTGTACGAGCAGTACTTC.

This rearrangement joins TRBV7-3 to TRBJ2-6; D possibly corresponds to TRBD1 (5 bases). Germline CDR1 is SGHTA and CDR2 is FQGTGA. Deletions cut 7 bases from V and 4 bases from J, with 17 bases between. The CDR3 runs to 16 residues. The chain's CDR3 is CASTQGEGSGANVLTF. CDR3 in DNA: TGTGCCAGCACCCAAGGGGAAGGGTCCGGGGCCAACGTCCTGACTTTC.

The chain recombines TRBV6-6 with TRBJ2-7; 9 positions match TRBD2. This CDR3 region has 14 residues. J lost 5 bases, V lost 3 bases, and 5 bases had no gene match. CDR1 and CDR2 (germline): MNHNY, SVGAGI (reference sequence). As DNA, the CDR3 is TGTGCCAGCAGTTATAAGCGGGAGGTGAACGAGCAGTACTTC. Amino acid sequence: CASSYKREVNEQYF.

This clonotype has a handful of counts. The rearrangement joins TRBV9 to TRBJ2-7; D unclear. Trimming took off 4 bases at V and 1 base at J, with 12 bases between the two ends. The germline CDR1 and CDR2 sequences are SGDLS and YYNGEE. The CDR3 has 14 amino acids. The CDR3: CASSQDPVSYEQYF. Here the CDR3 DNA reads TGTGCCAGCAGCCAAGATCCAGTATCCTACGAGCAGTACTTC. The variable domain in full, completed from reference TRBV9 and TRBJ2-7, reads DSGVTQTPKHLITATGQRVTLRCSPRSGDLSVYWYQQSLDQGLQFLIQYYNGEERAKGNILERFSAQQFPDLHSELNLSSLELGDSALYFCASSQDPVSYEQYFGPGTRLTVT.

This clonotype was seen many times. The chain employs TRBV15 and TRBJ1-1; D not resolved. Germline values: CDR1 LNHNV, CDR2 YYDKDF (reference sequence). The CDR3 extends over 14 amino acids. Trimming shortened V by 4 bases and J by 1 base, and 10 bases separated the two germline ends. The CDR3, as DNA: TGTGCCACCAGCACACCCCACAAGAACACTGAAGCTTTCTTT. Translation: CATSTPHKNTEAFF.

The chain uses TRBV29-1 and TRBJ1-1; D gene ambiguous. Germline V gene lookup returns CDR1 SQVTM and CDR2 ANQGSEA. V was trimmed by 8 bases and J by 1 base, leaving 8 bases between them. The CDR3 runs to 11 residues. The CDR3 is CSLNPNTEAFF. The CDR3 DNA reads TGCAGCTTAAATCCGAACACTGAAGCTTTCTTT. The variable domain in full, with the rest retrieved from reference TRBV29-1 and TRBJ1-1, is SAVISQKPSRDICQRGTSLTIQCQVDSQVTMMFWYRQQPGQSLTLIATANQGSEATYESGFVIDKFPISRPNLTFSTLTVSNMSPEDSSIYLCSLNPNTEAFFGQGTRLTVV.